Sequencing of this TCR beta chain was carried out in a study of T cells in Graves' hyperthyroidism and ophthalmopathy. Study at large: Blood from the periphery was taken at initial diagnosis, before any treatment.

The CDR3 runs to 15 residues. Looked up from germline, CDR1 is SGHNT and CDR2 is YENEEA. The junction had 2 bases not matched to a gene; V was cut back by 4 bases and J by 4 bases. RNA transcripts served as the template for amplifying TCR beta CDR3 regions. HTBI primers were used for first-round RT-PCR of the TCR CDR3. TCRdb reanalysed the multiplex PCR reads using MiXCR and keeps one entry per CDR3 protein. This table holds about 59,000 distinct CDR3 sequences, roughly 50% found once. This clonotype was detected ten times or more. Its antigen is not known. Each person with ophthalmopathy scored at least 3 on the Clinical Activity Score, reached NOSPECS grade 4 or higher, and had been ill under 3 months. Findings and limits, study-wide: For ophthalmopathy, model prediction preceded onset by a median roughly 6.5 months. The majority of expanded thyroid clonotypes above 0.001 also appeared in blood.

The sequence was collected from a woman aged 55 to 70 with Graves' ophthalmopathy. Sequencing was carried out using blood. This chain uses TRBV11-3 with TRBJ2-1; 12 bases align to TRBD2. This chain's CDR3 is CASSSGLAGYNEQFF. The DNA for the CDR3 is TGTGCCAGCAGCTCAGGACTAGCGGGGTACAATGAGCAGTTCTTC.